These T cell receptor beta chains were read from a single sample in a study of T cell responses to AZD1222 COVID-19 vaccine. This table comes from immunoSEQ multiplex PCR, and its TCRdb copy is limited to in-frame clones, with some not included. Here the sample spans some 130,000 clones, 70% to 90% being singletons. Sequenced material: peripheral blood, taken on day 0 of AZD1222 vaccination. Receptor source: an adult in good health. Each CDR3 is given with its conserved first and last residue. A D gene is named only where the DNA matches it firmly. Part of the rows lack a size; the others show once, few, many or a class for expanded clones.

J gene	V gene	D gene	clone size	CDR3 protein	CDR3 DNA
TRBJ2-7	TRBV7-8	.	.	CASSPRDLSYEQYF	TGTGCCAGCAGCCCCCGGGACTTATCCTACGAGCAGTACTTC
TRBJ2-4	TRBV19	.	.	CASSQTDKNIQYF	TGTGCCAGTAGTCAAACAGACAAAAACATTCAGTACTTC
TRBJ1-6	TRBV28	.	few	CASIGAEREDSPLHF	TGTGCCAGCATAGGCGCGGAGAGAGAGGATTCACCCCTCCACTTT
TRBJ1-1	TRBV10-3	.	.	CAIRRAGEVTEAFF	TGTGCCATCAGGAGGGCGGGGGAGGTCACTGAAGCTTTCTTT
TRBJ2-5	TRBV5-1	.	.	CASSHTFGEGETQYF	TGCGCCAGCAGCCATACCTTTGGCGAAGGAGAGACCCAGTACTTC
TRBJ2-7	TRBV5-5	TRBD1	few	CASSRRQGLDEQYF	TGTGCCAGCAGCCGGAGACAGGGGTTGGACGAGCAGTACTTC
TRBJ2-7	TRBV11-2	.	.	CASSLGLLNSSYEQYF	TGTGCCAGCAGCTTAGGACTGCTTAACAGCTCCTACGAGCAGTACTTC
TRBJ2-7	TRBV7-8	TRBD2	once	CASSRTGLAGVVTEEQYF	TGTGCCAGCAGCCGTACCGGACTAGCGGGGGTGGTAACGGAGGAGCAGTACTTC
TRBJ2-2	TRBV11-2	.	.	CASSGNTGELFF	TGTGCCAGCAGCGGGAACACCGGGGAGCTGTTTTTT
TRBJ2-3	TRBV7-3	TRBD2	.	CASSLGLAGGFSSTDTQYF	TGTGCCAGCAGCCTGGGCCTAGCGGGGGGGTTTTCTAGCACAGATACGCAGTATTTT
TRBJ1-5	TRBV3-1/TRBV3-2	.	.	CASSQDSLNQPQHF	TGTGCCAGCAGCCAAGATTCTTTAAATCAGCCCCAGCATTTT
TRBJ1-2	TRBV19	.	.	CASSMIGGGYTF	TGTGCCAGTAGTATGATAGGGGGTGGCTACACCTTC
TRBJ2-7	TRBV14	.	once	CASSHQGIRSYEQYF	TGTGCCAGCAGCCACCAGGGGATTCGGTCCTACGAGCAGTACTTC
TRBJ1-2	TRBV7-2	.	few	CASSKDRGYGYTF	TGTGCCAGCAGCAAAGACAGAGGCTATGGCTACACCTTC
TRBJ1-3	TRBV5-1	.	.	CASSLNPADNGNTIYF	TGCGCCAGCAGCTTAAATCCCGCAGACAATGGAAACACCATATATTTT
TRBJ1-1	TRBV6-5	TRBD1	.	CASRPWTGQAFF	TGTGCCAGCAGACCTTGGACAGGGCAAGCTTTCTTT
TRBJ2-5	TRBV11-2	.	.	CASSLRPPGGKEETQYF	TGTGCCAGCAGCCTCAGACCACCCGGGGGTAAAGAAGAGACCCAGTACTTC
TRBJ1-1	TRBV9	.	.	CASSASVLNTEAFF	TGTGCCAGCAGCGCGAGCGTGCTGAACACTGAAGCTTTCTTT
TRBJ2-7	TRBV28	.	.	CASTIRDGSLYEQYF	TGTGCCAGCACAATCCGGGACGGTTCTCTATACGAGCAGTACTTC
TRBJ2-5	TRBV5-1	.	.	CASSPPTNRETQYF	TGCGCCAGCAGCCCCCCGACGAACCGAGAGACCCAGTACTTC
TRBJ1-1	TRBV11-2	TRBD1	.	CASSPALGQGAEVTFF	TGTGCCAGCAGCCCTGCTTTAGGACAGGGGGCCGAGGTGACTTTCTTT
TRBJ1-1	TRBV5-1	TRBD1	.	CASSFTGEGDTEAFF	TGCGCCAGCAGCTTCACAGGGGAGGGTGACACTGAAGCTTTCTTT
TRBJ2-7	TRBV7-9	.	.	CASSSFSLTGARWYF	TGTGCCAGCAGCTCATTCTCCTTAACCGGGGCCAGGTGGTACTTC
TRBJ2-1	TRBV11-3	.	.	CASTLTRVSSYNEQFF	TGTGCCAGCACCCTCACTAGGGTAAGCTCCTACAATGAGCAGTTCTTC
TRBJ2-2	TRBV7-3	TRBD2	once	CASSGTSGGSNTGELFF	TGTGCCAGCAGCGGGACTAGCGGGGGGTCGAACACCGGGGAGCTGTTTTTT
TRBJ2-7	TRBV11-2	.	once	CASSFGAGLYEQYF	TGTGCCAGCAGCTTTGGCGCCGGCCTCTACGAGCAGTACTTC
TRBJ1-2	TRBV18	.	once	CASSPVGDRDYGYTF	TGTGCCAGCTCACCGGTGGGGGATCGGGACTATGGCTACACCTTC
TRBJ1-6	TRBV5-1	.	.	CASSLVEAANSPLHF	TGCGCCAGCAGCTTGGTCGAGGCTGCCAATTCACCCCTCCACTTT
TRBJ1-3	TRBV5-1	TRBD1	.	CASSLGTGGGNTIYF	TGCGCCAGCAGCTTGGGGACAGGGGGAGGAAACACCATATATTTT
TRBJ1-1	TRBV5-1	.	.	CASSDTPGSITEAFF	TGCGCCAGCAGCGACACCCCAGGGTCGATCACTGAAGCTTTCTTT
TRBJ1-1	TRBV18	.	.	CASSPTVNTEAFF	TGTGCCAGCTCTCCTACAGTGAACACTGAAGCTTTCTTT
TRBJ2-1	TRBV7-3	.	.	CASSLIGSSRSYNEQFF	TGTGCCAGCAGCCTAATTGGGAGCAGCCGTTCCTACAATGAGCAGTTCTTC
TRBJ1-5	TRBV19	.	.	CASSFSGLDQPQHF	TGTGCCAGTAGTTTCTCGGGGCTGGATCAGCCCCAGCATTTT
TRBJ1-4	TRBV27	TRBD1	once	CASSYTGQGLNEKLFF	TGTGCCAGCAGCTACACAGGACAGGGCCTTAATGAAAAACTGTTTTTT
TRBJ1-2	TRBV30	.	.	CAWGRTRENRFTNYGYTF	TGTGCCTGGGGCCGAACCCGGGAGAACCGATTTACTAACTATGGCTACACCTTC
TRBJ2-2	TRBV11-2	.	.	CASSTGELFF	TGTGCCAGCAGCACCGGGGAGCTGTTTTTT
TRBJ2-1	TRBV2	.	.	CASIGRGPYNEQFF	TGTGCCAGCATAGGCCGGGGACCCTACAATGAGCAGTTCTTC
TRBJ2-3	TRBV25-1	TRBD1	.	CASTTWTGAPDTQYF	TGTGCCAGCACCACTTGGACAGGGGCCCCAGATACGCAGTATTTT
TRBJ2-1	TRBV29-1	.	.	CSVEGFATKSSYNEQFF	TGCAGCGTTGAAGGGTTTGCCACTAAGAGCTCCTACAATGAGCAGTTCTTC
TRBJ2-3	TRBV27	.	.	CASSPRQRGDTQYF	TGTGCCAGCAGCCCTCGCCAGAGGGGGGATACGCAGTATTTT
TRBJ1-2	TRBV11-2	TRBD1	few	CASSSRDRAGYGYTF	TGTGCCAGCAGCTCGCGGGACAGGGCTGGCTATGGCTACACCTTC
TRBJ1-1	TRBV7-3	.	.	CASSLTKGQEAFF	TGTGCCAGCAGCTTAACGAAAGGACAGGAAGCTTTCTTT
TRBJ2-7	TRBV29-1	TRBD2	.	CSVAGLAGGLYEQYF	TGCAGCGTTGCTGGACTAGCGGGGGGGCTCTACGAGCAGTACTTC
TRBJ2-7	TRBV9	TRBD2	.	CASSHSREGRGGGDYEQYF	TGTGCCAGCAGCCACTCTCGGGAGGGCAGGGGAGGGGGTGACTACGAGCAGTACTTC
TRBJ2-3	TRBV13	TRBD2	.	CASSLQGLAGTDTQYF	TGTGCCAGCAGCTTGCAGGGACTAGCGGGCACAGATACGCAGTATTTT
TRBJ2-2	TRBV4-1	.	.	CASSQHGQTGGTGELFF	TGCGCCAGCAGCCAACACGGACAGACCGGAGGCACCGGGGAGCTGTTTTTT
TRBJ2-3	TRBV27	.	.	CASSFSPGTQYF	TGTGCCAGCAGTTTCAGCCCCGGTACGCAGTATTTT
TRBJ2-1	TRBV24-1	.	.	CATSDSRGNEQFF	TGTGCCACCAGTGATTCCAGGGGCAATGAGCAGTTCTTC
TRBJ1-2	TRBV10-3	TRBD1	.	CANGGTGGYGYTF	TGTGCCAACGGGGGCACAGGGGGCTATGGCTACACCTTC